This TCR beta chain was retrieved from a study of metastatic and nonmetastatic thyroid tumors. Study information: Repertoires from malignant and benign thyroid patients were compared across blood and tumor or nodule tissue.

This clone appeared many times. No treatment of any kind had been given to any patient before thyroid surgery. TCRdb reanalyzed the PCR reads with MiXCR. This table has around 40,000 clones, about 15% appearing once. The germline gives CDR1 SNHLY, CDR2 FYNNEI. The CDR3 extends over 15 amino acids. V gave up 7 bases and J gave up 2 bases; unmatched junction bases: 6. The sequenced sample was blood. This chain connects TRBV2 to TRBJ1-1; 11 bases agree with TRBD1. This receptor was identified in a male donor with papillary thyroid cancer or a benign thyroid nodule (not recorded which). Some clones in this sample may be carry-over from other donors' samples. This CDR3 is CASNRDRGYNTEAFF. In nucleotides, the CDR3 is TGTGCCAGCAATAGGGACAGGGGGTACAACACTGAAGCTTTCTTT.